This T cell receptor beta chain was observed in a study of blood T cell repertoires in COVID-19 (dated by TCRdb to the early 2020s). For context, the study as a whole: The collaborator samples originated in the United States, Italy and Spain and spanned the acute and convalescent phases of COVID-19. The prospective study material was composed of cDNA or gDNA derived from T cells, B-cell-depleted T cells, or PBMCs. Deeply sampled blood TCRbeta repertoires from subjects exposed to, actively infected with, or recovered from COVID-19 were included in the dataset. Where available, HLA class I and class II types were obtained from metadata supplied by the sample provider rather than from assay-based typing. A de-identified subject ID, COVID-19 status, age in years and sex were almost always included in the sample metadata. The repertoires were made available in a free public database intended to serve as a resource for research on the immune response to SARS-CoV-2. Samples came from the ongoing ImmuneRACE study (first 160 participants) plus 1,254 subjects from 6 global collaborators. The study at large found these results: How much clinical and demographic metadata was included differed by source and by participant, and the metadata was provided uncurated.

Whole blood was collected in K2EDTA tubes by collaborating institutions according to the institutions' own protocols. For TCRbeta analysis, collaborators shipped samples in one of three forms: frozen whole blood, isolated PBMCs, or DNA extracted from either of those sample types. The immunoSEQ Assay, a bias-controlled multiplex PCR, was used to amplify TCRbeta CDR3 regions from genomic DNA. In the paper's pipeline: The number of nucleated cells in each sample was estimated from the amplification of reference gene primers within the assay. Sequence reads were collapsed and filtered to measure the absolute abundance of every unique TCRbeta CDR3 rearrangement. For each sample, productive Simpson clonality was calculated as the square root of Simpson's diversity index over productive rearrangements. The source is immuneACCESS, and TCRdb retained only in-frame sequences with V and J called. Part of the clones is not carried over; for the studies checked, unresolved V genes explain less than half of this, and the remainder is unexplained. Clone size and the V and J calls come from that table; the DNA yielded D and trimming. Here the sample has approximately 240,000 clones; around 81% occur a single time. The biggest ten clones account for about 2.3% of the sample.

On this clone itself: Its target antigen remains unknown. Per-nucleotide qualities are absent, and no much larger clonotype sits a single base away.

V ends up 2 bases short and J 2 bases short, with an unmatched junction base count of 11. For CDR1 and CDR2, the germline V gene lists SGDLS and YYNGEE. The CDR3, cysteine through phenylalanine, is 17 amino acids long. The retained sequence is limited to the CDR3, 51 bases, with the frame set at the first base. The rearrangement combines TRBV9 with TRBJ2-3; TRBD2 aligns with 7 central bases. The sequence came from a woman aged 55-75 years with acute or convalescent COVID-19. Input material: peripheral blood. The bases are TGTGCCAGCAGCGTCCCCCCGGGGGGACGGAACACAGATACGCAGTATTTT. Protein translation: CASSVPPGGRNTDTQYF. Where the CDR3 stops, the reference TRBV9 and TRBJ2-3 genes take over; the full variable domain is DSGVTQTPKHLITATGQRVTLRCSPRSGDLSVYWYQQSLDQGLQFLIQYYNGEERAKGNILERFSAQQFPDLHSELNLSSLELGDSALYFCASSVPPGGRNTDTQYFGPGTRLTVL.